These 29 T cell receptor beta chains were all obtained from the same sample, sequenced in a study of human T cells and chemical hapten exposure. TCRdb processed the RACE reads anew with MiXCR; each CDR3 protein has one entry. Among around 99,000 distinct CDR3 sequences listed, approximately 10% were seen once. Indicated time point: patch test 2, 6 weeks after DPC sensitization. Treatment: therapeutic diphenylcyclopropenone sensitization with weekly scalp DPC. Material: whole blood, obtained in connection with sensitization to the hapten diphenylcyclopropenone (DPC). These receptors all come from a man aged 35 to 55 with alopecia areata. Some clones in this sample may be carry-over from other donors' samples.

The CDR3 region is CASSLREQFF. CDR3 in DNA: TGTGCCAGCAGCTTACGGGAGCAGTTCTTC. This chain joins TRBV13 and TRBJ2-1, with D unresolved. The length of the CDR3 is 10 residues. Germline CDR1 and CDR2: PRHDT and FYEKMQ (reference sequence). Deletions cut 2 bases from V and 10 bases from J, with 3 bases between.

This clonotype was observed many times. This chain links TRBV5-1 with TRBJ2-5; 7 bases align to TRBD2. Germline V gene lookup returns CDR1 SGHRS and CDR2 YFSETQ. The junction had 3 bases not matched to a gene; V was cut back by 0 bases and J by 1 base. This CDR3 region has 15 residues. In nucleotides, the CDR3 is TGCGCCAGCAGCTTGGTTTTAGCGGGCCAAGAGACCCAGTACTTC. It translates to CASSLVLAGQETQYF.

This clonotype has at least ten counts. V and J are TRBV6-6 and TRBJ2-5; D ambiguous. The CDR3 is made up of 11 amino acids. CDR1 and CDR2 from the germline V gene are MNHNY and SVGAGI (reference sequence). V lost 2 bases and J 4 bases, leaving 2 bases between the germline ends. This CDR3 is CASSYTETQYF. The CDR3 DNA reads TGTGCCAGCAGTTACACAGAGACCCAGTACTTC.

J is TRBJ2-1 and V is TRBV18, with TRBD2 identical over 10 bases. The V and J ends lost 6 bases and 9 bases, in that order; junction bases with no gene match: 14. Per the germline V gene, CDR1 is KGHSH and CDR2 is LQKENI. This CDR3 spans 16 amino acids. In nucleotides, the CDR3 is TGTGCCAGCTCCCCCAGCGGGAGGGCCCTAAGGAGTGAGCAGTTCTTC. Translated: CASSPSGRALRSEQFF.

This clonotype was seen more than once but under ten times. This chain uses TRBV5-1 with TRBJ1-5; 10 positions match TRBD1. CDR1 SGHRS and CDR2 YFSETQ come from the germline V gene. Trimming at V came to 4 bases and at J to 7 bases, leaving 5 bases not matched to a gene. CDR3 length: 14 residues. Here the CDR3 reads CASSVGTGVQPQHF. The CDR3 DNA follows: TGCGCCAGCAGCGTAGGGACAGGGGTCCAGCCCCAGCATTTT.

The rearrangement links TRBV11-2 to TRBJ2-1, with 8 bases lining up with TRBD2. The CDR3 is 15 residues long. The ends lost 1 base at V and 4 bases at J; junction bases unmatched: 3. Germline assignment: CDR1 SGHAT and CDR2 FQNNGV. CDR3 sequence: CASSLVPSGYNEQFF. For the CDR3, the DNA is TGTGCCAGCAGCTTAGTGCCTAGCGGGTACAATGAGCAGTTCTTC.

The sample holds a few counts of this clonotype. The V and J genes are TRBV10-3 and TRBJ2-3; 11 bases align to TRBD2. This CDR3 contains 16 residues. Germline CDR1 is ENHRY and CDR2 is SYGVKD. V gave up 3 bases and J gave up 1 base; unmatched junction bases: 3. The CDR3 region is CAISDQLAGGTDTQYF. The DNA for the CDR3 is TGTGCCATCAGTGATCAACTAGCGGGGGGCACAGATACGCAGTATTTT.

This clonotype occurred many times. This chain's CDR3 is CSAKPHNQAEIEAFF. The DNA of the CDR3 is TGCAGCGCTAAACCCCACAATCAAGCGGAGATTGAAGCTTTCTTT. This rearrangement joins TRBV29-1 to TRBJ1-1; D remains unclear. Germline loops: CDR1 SQVTM, CDR2 ANQGSEA. V dropped 7 bases and J dropped 7 bases, with 25 bases sitting between them. The CDR3 has 15 amino acids.

The genes are TRBV12-3 or TRBV12-4 and TRBJ2-1, with D unclear. The CDR3 covers 12 residues. With 3 bases removed from V and 9 bases from J, the gap between germline ends came to 9 bases. CDR3 nucleotides: TGTGCCAGCAGTTTTGGTGTTGGTGAGCAGTTCTTC. Translated: CASSFGVGEQFF.

This clonotype was found a few times. The chain is built from TRBV6-2 or TRBV6-3 and TRBJ1-5, with D perhaps matching TRBD1 (6 bases). Trimming shortened V by 8 bases and J by 9 bases, and 14 bases separated the two germline ends. Germline lookup yields CDR1 MNHEY and CDR2 SVGEGT. This CDR3 is 12 amino acids long. CDR3: CASGAGASPQHF. The CDR3 nucleotides are TGTGCCAGCGGGGCAGGGGCCTCGCCCCAGCATTTT.

This clonotype has only a few counts. V usage is TRBV29-1 and J usage is TRBJ2-3; TRBD1 agrees at 7 bases. Germline values: CDR1 SQVTM, CDR2 ANQGSEA. V lost 1 base and J lost 4; bases outside the gene matches: 8. This CDR3 comprises 15 residues. The CDR3 nucleotides are TGCAGCGTTGAAGTTACGACAGGGTTTGCAGATACGCAGTATTTT. Its protein product is CSVEVTTGFADTQYF.

This clonotype has a count of ten or more. The V call is TRBV30, the J call TRBJ2-6, with TRBD1 identical over 7 bases. The V gene end was trimmed by 7 bases and the J gene end by 0 bases; junction bases not matched to a gene: 6. Germline values: CDR1 GTSNPN, CDR2 SVGIG (reference sequence). This CDR3 contains 15 residues. The CDR3 sequence is CAFQTGRSGANVLTF. CDR3 nucleotide sequence: TGTGCCTTCCAGACAGGGCGCTCTGGGGCCAACGTCCTGACTTTC.

The chain carries TRBV24-1 and TRBJ2-2; unclear D gene. Germline assignment: CDR1 KGHDR and CDR2 SFDVKD. The V end was cut by 7 bases, the J end by 6 bases, with 5 bases between. The CDR3 covers 11 residues. For the CDR3, the DNA is TGTGCCACCAGCCGCTCCGGGGAGCTGTTTTTT. Protein product: CATSRSGELFF.

This clonotype was seen a handful of times. This chain connects TRBV6-2 or TRBV6-3 to TRBJ2-7; no definite D call. The germline CDR1 and CDR2 sequences are MNHEY and SVGEGT. The germline V and J ends were trimmed by 0 bases and 6 bases, with 9 bases remaining between them. The CDR3 totals 13 residues. In DNA form, the CDR3 reads TGTGCCAGCAGTTACTCAGGGTCAGGCGAGCAGTACTTC. It yields the protein CASSYSGSGEQYF.

This clonotype was recorded a few times. The chain carries TRBV7-2 and TRBJ1-5; TRBD1 matches 7 bases. Germline trimming cut 3 bases from V and 6 bases from J; bases unmatched to any gene: 8. This CDR3 comprises 15 residues. Germline V CDR1 and CDR2: SGHTA, FQGNSA. CDR3 sequence: CASSFSGQDGQPQHF. As DNA, the CDR3 is TGTGCCAGCAGCTTTTCTGGACAGGACGGTCAGCCCCAGCATTTT.

V is TRBV5-6 and J is TRBJ2-1; TRBD2 matches 7 bases. CDR1 and CDR2 from the germline V gene are SGHDT and YYEEEE. The CDR3 sequence is 16 residues long. J was trimmed by 2 bases and V by 0 bases; bases with no gene match: 5. The CDR3 here is CASSLVVAGTYNEQFF. CDR3 sequence (DNA): TGTGCCAGCAGCTTGGTAGTAGCGGGTACCTACAATGAGCAGTTCTTC.

This chain joins TRBV5-1 and TRBJ2-7; D might be TRBD2 (6 bases). This CDR3 comprises 18 residues. The germline CDR1 and CDR2 sequences are SGHRS and YFSETQ. The ends were cut back, 4 bases at V and 0 bases at J, with 23 bases in the middle. CDR3 sequence reads: CASSPAPASSSASYEQYF. CDR3 nucleotide sequence: TGCGCCAGCAGCCCAGCGCCGGCGAGCTCTAGCGCCTCCTACGAGCAGTACTTC.

The chain couples TRBV19 to TRBJ2-7, with TRBD2 identical over 11 bases. Germline loops: CDR1 LNHDA, CDR2 SQIVND (reference sequence). The CDR3 totals 18 residues. The trim removed 4 bases at V and 0 bases at J, leaving 11 bases unmatched. This CDR3 is CASSKFPGTSGPSYEQYF. DNA for the CDR3: TGTGCCAGTAGTAAGTTCCCCGGGACTAGCGGTCCCTCCTACGAGCAGTACTTC.

The rearrangement links TRBV19 to TRBJ1-1; D is ambiguous. The CDR3 spans 13 residues. V was cut by 7 bases and J by 0 bases, with 9 bases left in between. The V gene's germline CDR1 is LNHDA and CDR2 SQIVND (reference sequence). This chain's CDR3 is CASNPAMNTEAFF. CDR3 in DNA: TGTGCCAGTAACCCGGCTATGAACACTGAAGCTTTCTTT.

The chain has TRBV5-6 and TRBJ2-3; D gene uncertain. This CDR3 has 12 amino acids. Germline V CDR1 and CDR2: SGHDT, YYEEEE. Between the trimmed V and J ends, which lost 0 bases and 4 bases, there was a span of 3 bases. The CDR3 spells CASSLAPDTQYF. The CDR3 DNA is TGTGCCAGCAGCTTGGCTCCAGATACGCAGTATTTT. Full variable domain (outside the CDR3, taken from reference TRBV5-6 and TRBJ2-3): DAGVTQSPTHLIKTRGQQVTLRCSPKSGHDTVSWYQQALGQGPQFIFQYYEEEERQRGNFPDRFSGHQFPNYSSELNVNALLLGDSALYLCASSLAPDTQYFGPGTRLTVL.

The chain carries TRBV12-3 or TRBV12-4 and TRBJ2-7; D possibly corresponds to TRBD2 (5 bases). The CDR3 totals 14 residues. Trimming cost V 11 bases and J 6 bases, with 23 bases left between them. CDR3 bases: TGTGCCGTCGGGGAAAGTAGCCTACTTAGCGAGCAGTACTTC. Amino acid sequence: CAVGESSLLSEQYF.

This clonotype was seen only a few times. The chain employs TRBV29-1 and TRBJ2-2; a possible D gene is TRBD2 (6 bases). Trimming took 3 bases from V and 4 from J, leaving 12 bases between them. Germline assignment: CDR1 SQVTM and CDR2 ANQGSEA. This CDR3 has 14 amino acids. CDR3 residues: CSVDTSLGTGELFF. CDR3 DNA sequence: TGCAGCGTTGATACTAGCCTCGGCACCGGGGAGCTGTTTTTT.

This clonotype was picked up many times. This chain joins TRBV7-2 and TRBJ1-5; D is perhaps TRBD1 (6 bases). V was pared by 3 bases and J by 6 bases, with 15 bases between. This CDR3 has 15 amino acids. CDR1 and CDR2 (germline): SGHTA, FQGNSA. The DNA for the CDR3 is TGTGCCAGCAGCTTTTCCCCTTTGACAGGTCAGCCCCAGCATTTT. Its translation: CASSFSPLTGQPQHF.

V gene TRBV6-2 or TRBV6-3 combines with J gene TRBJ2-1, with D possibly being TRBD2 (6 bases). This CDR3 spans 15 amino acids. V was cut by 4 bases and J by 3 bases, with 13 bases left in between. The germline V gene encodes CDR1 MNHEY and CDR2 SVGEGT. The CDR3: CASSSLAPNYNEQFF. The DNA of the CDR3 is TGTGCCAGCAGTTCACTAGCCCCCAACTACAATGAGCAGTTCTTC.

J is TRBJ1-3 and V is TRBV18; D not resolved. The CDR3 is 16 residues long. V lost 1 base, J lost 2 bases, and 12 bases lay in between. Per the germline V gene, CDR1 is KGHSH and CDR2 is LQKENI. The CDR3 sequence is CASSPLRTGTGNTIYF. CDR3 in DNA: TGTGCCAGCTCACCACTACGGACCGGGACTGGAAACACCATATATTTT.

This clonotype appeared a few times. The chain combines TRBV5-1 with TRBJ2-1; 12 bases align to TRBD2. V dropped 1 base and J dropped 8; count of bases not matched to a gene: 7. The CDR3 has 16 residues. The V gene's germline CDR1 is SGHRS and CDR2 YFSETQ. CDR3 sequence: CASSLSPSGRAHEQFF. CDR3 nucleotide sequence: TGCGCCAGCAGCTTGTCCCCTAGCGGGAGGGCCCATGAGCAGTTCTTC.

The V and J genes are TRBV3-1 and TRBJ1-5, with unresolved D. The V end lost 1 base, the J end lost 4 bases, and 8 bases lay between the germline ends. Germline-derived CDR1 and CDR2 are LGHDT and YNNKEL (reference sequence). The CDR3 has 14 residues. The CDR3 sequence is CASSQAAVNQPQHF. In DNA form, the CDR3 reads TGTGCCAGCAGCCAAGCGGCAGTGAATCAGCCCCAGCATTTT.

This clonotype has a count of ten or more. This chain joins TRBV7-9 and TRBJ1-1, with 8 positions matching TRBD1. The V gene's germline CDR1 is SEHNR and CDR2 FQNEAQ (reference sequence). With 4 bases clipped from V and 0 bases from J, the junction kept 7 bases outside the gene matches. The CDR3 contains 16 residues. This CDR3 is CASSSGTGSLNTEAFF. For the CDR3, the DNA is TGTGCCAGCAGCTCCGGGACAGGATCATTGAACACTGAAGCTTTCTTT.

This clonotype was observed a few times. The rearrangement uses TRBV5-1 and TRBJ2-3; 9 nucleotides align to TRBD2. V trimming: 4 bases; J trimming: 5 bases; junction bases outside the gene matches: 11. The CDR3 loop spans 16 amino acids. The germline CDR1 and CDR2 sequences are SGHRS and YFSETQ. The DNA of the CDR3 is TGCGCCAGCAGCCCCGCGGGGGTAGCGGGAGAAGATACGCAGTATTTT. Translated, it gives CASSPAGVAGEDTQYF.